This T cell receptor beta chain is from a study of CD8+CD57+ T cells in acquired aplastic anemia. The template for TCR beta VDJ and CDR3 sequence profiling was genomic DNA. TCRdb fed the reads into MiXCR, producing one record per CDR3 protein. The sample has 250,000 to 350,000 distinct CDR3 sequences; roughly three fifths are singletons. Comments on this clonotype: One end of the junction does not line up with germline, which may come from a read error.

The CDR3 contains 18 residues. Looked up from germline, CDR1 is MNHEY and CDR2 is SVGAGI. The sequenced sample was sorted CD4+, CD8+, or CD8+CD57+ T cells (not recorded which) from PBMCs. This sequence was found in a human donor with severe aplastic anemia or a healthy control (not recorded which). The chain joins TRBV6-5 to TRBJ1-4; 9 nucleotides line up with TRBD1. CDR3 coding DNA: TGTGCCAGCAGTGAAATCCTAGCGGGGGACAGGGCTAACGAAAAACTGTTTTTT. Translating it yields CASSEILAGDRANEKLFF.